These 5 T cell receptor beta chains were sequenced from one sample in a study of esophageal squamous cell carcinoma under preoperative chemotherapy. TCRdb called the PCR reads again in MiXCR, with one record for every CDR3 protein. The sample includes over 15,000 distinct CDR3 sequences, around 45% of them seen just once. Time point in this sample: before preoperative PTX-NDP chemotherapy. Specimen collection occurred from a patient given preoperative chemotherapy. Receptors originate from a human donor with esophageal squamous cell carcinoma. The donor label of this sample is uncertain.

By share, this clonotype ranks as medium-sized. The V call is TRBV11-2, the J call TRBJ2-3, with D tentatively TRBD1 (5 bases). Germline CDR1 reads SGHAT; CDR2 reads FQNNGV. The CDR3 runs to 15 residues. V was trimmed by 3 bases and J by 2 bases, leaving 12 bases between them. The chain's CDR3 is CASSFRGRVTDTQYF. CDR3 bases: TGTGCCAGCAGCTTTAGGGGCCGCGTCACAGATACGCAGTATTTT.

In this sample, this clonotype is medium-sized. This sequence joins TRBV12-3 or TRBV12-4 and TRBJ2-2, with TRBD2 as a possible D gene (5 bases). The CDR3 length is 12 residues. The V end was cut by 3 bases, the J end by 10 bases, with 9 bases between. CDR3 amino acids: CASSFGREELFF. In DNA, the CDR3 is TGTGCCAGCAGTTTTGGGAGAGAGGAGCTGTTTTTT.

The chain couples TRBV10-1 to TRBJ2-3; the match to TRBD1 covers 10 bases. V shed 7 bases and J 4 bases; nucleotides not matched to a gene: 2. This CDR3 has 13 amino acids. Germline V gene lookup returns CDR1 WNHNN and CDR2 SYGVQD (reference sequence). In nucleotides, the CDR3 is TGCGCCAGCAAGGGACAGGGGTCAGATACGCAGTATTTT. It is translated as CASKGQGSDTQYF.

This clonotype was detected a few times. The chain joins TRBV7-8 to TRBJ2-3; 7 bases map to TRBD2. The CDR3 runs 15 residues. J was trimmed by 5 bases and V by 6 bases; bases with no gene match: 11. CDR1 and CDR2 (germline): SGHVS, FQNEAQ. Here the CDR3 reads CASSPGGIKGDTQYF. The CDR3 DNA sequence: TGTGCCAGCAGTCCGGGAGGCATAAAGGGAGATACGCAGTATTTT.

This clonotype was detected only a few times. The chain joins TRBV12-3 or TRBV12-4 to TRBJ2-1; D perhaps matches TRBD1 (6 bases). V was cut by 1 base and J by 6 bases, with 13 bases left in between. This CDR3 has 15 amino acids. The CDR3 loop reads CASSLEAGVGNEQFF. The CDR3 DNA follows: TGTGCCAGCAGTTTAGAGGCAGGGGTGGGCAATGAGCAGTTCTTC.